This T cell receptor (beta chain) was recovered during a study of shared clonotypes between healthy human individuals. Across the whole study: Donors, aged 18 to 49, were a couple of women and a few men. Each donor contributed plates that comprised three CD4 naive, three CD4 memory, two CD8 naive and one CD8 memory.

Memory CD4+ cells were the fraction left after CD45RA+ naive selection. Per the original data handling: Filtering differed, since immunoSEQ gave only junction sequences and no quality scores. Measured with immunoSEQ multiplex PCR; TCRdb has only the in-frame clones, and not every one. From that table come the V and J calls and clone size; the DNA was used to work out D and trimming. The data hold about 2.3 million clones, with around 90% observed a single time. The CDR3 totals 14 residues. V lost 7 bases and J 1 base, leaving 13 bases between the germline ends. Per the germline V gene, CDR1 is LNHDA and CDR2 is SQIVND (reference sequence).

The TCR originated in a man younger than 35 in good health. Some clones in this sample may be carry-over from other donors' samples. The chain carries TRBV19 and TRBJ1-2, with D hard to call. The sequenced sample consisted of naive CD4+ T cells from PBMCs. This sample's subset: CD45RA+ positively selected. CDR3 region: CASTRKGSNYGYTF. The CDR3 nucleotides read TGTGCCAGTACTCGAAAGGGCAGTAACTATGGCTACACCTTC.